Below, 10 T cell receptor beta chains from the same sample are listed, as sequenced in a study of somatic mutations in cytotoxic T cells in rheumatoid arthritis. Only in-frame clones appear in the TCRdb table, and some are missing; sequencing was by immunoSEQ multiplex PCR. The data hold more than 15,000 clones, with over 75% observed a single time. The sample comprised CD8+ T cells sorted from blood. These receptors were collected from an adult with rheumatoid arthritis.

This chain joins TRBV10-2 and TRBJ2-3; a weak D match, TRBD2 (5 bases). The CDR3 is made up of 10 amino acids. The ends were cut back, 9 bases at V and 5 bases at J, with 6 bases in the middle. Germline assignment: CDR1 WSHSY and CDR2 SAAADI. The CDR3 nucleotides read TGCGCCAGTGAGGGAGATACGCAGTATTTT. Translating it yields CASEGDTQYF.

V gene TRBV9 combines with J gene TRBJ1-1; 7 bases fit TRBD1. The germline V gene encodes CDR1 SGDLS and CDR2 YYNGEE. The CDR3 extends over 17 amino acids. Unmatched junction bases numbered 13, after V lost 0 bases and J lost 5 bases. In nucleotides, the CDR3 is TGTGCCAGCAGCGTAGGCCGTGGGGCAGGGGGTCGGACTGAAGCTTTCTTT. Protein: CASSVGRGAGGRTEAFF.

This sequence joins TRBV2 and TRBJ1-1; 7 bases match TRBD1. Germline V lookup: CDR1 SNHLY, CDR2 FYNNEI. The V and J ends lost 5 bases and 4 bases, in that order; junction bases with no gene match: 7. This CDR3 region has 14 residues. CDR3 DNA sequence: TGTGCCAGCAGTCAACCATACAGGGGCACTGAAGCTTTCTTT. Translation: CASSQPYRGTEAFF.

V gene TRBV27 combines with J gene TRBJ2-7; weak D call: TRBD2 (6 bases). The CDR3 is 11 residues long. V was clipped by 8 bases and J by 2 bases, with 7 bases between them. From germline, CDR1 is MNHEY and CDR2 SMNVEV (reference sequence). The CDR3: CASGGTYEQYF. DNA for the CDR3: TGTGCCAGCGGGGGGACCTACGAGCAGTACTTC.

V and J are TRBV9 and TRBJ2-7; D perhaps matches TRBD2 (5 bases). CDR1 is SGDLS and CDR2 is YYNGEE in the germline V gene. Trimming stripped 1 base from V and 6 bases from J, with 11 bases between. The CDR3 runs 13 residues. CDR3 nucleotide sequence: TGTGCCAGCAGCGTATACGGGGTCGGCGAGCAGTACTTC. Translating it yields CASSVYGVGEQYF.

DNA of the CDR3: TGTGCCAGCAGTATCCGACAGGATAACTATGGCTACACCTTC. Residues: CASSIRQDNYGYTF. The chain couples TRBV27 to TRBJ1-2; possible D gene TRBD1, 6 bases. V was trimmed by 5 bases and J by 1 base, leaving 11 bases between them. This CDR3 is 14 amino acids long. The germline CDR1 and CDR2 sequences are MNHEY and SMNVEV (reference sequence).

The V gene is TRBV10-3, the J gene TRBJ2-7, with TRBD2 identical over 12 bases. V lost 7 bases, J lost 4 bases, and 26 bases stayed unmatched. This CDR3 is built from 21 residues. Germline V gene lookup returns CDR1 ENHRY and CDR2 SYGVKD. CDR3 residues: CAITRYPPTSGSHKADYEQYF. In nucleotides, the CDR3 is TGTGCCATCACCCGTTACCCACCGACTAGCGGGAGCCATAAAGCAGATTACGAGCAGTACTTC.

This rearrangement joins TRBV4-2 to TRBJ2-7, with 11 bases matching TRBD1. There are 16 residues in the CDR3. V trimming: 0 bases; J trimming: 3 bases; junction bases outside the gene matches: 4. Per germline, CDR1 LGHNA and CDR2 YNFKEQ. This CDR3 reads CASSQEAGTGGYEQYF. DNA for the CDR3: TGTGCCAGCAGCCAAGAAGCCGGGACAGGGGGCTACGAGCAGTACTTC.

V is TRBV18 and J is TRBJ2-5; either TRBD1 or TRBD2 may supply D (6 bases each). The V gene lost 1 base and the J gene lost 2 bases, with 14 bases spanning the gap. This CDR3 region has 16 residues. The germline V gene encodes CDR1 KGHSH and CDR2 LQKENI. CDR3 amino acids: CASSPLPGASQETQYF. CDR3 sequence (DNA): TGTGCCAGCTCACCACTGCCGGGGGCGTCACAAGAGACCCAGTACTTC.

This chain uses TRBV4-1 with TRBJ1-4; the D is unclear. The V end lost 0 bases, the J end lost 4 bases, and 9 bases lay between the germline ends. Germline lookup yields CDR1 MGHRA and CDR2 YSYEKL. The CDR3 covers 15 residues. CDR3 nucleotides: TGCGCCAGCAGCCAAGAAGACTTACGTAATGAAAAACTGTTTTTT. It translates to CASSQEDLRNEKLFF.